This TCR beta chain derives from a study of blood T cell repertoires in COVID-19. Overall study context: The United States, Italy and Spain were the sources of the acute and convalescent COVID-19 samples. Nucleic acid was either cDNA or gDNA, and it came from T cells, B-cell-depleted T cells, or PBMCs.

The germline V gene encodes CDR1 SNHLY and CDR2 FYNNEI. The CDR3 runs 15 residues. Trimming stripped 4 bases from V and 3 bases from J, with 13 bases between. Under the authors' procedure: The assay estimated nucleated cells by amplifying reference gene primers. Sequencing used immunoSEQ multiplex PCR; TCRdb keeps in-frame clones, though not all of them. V and J calls and clone size are those listed in that table; D and trimming were worked out from the DNA. The data contain 70,000 to 85,000 clones, about four fifths of them singletons. The rearrangement links TRBV2 to TRBJ1-5; D remains unclear. The TCR was taken from a human donor in a cohort sampled during active COVID-19. The specimen sequenced was peripheral blood. Here the CDR3 DNA reads TGTGCCAGCAGTGGGGAGGGCCTGGTCAATCAGCCCCAGCATTTT. It codes for CASSGEGLVNQPQHF.